Presented here are 13 T cell receptor beta chains from one specimen sequenced in a study of cytomegalovirus exposure and HLA in healthy donors. Primers for the PCR totalled 60 Vbeta and 13 Jbeta. The data were produced by immunoSEQ multiplex PCR, yet TCRdb's version contains in-frame clones alone and is incomplete. Among some 130,000 clones listed, over 60% were seen once. The sequenced material came from PBMCs. Receptor source: a male donor in good health and CMV-seropositive.

V gene TRBV5-4 combines with J gene TRBJ2-5; 9 bases fit TRBD1. V was pared by 7 bases and J by 4 bases, with 8 bases of the junction left unmatched. The germline V gene encodes CDR1 SGHNT and CDR2 YYREEE (reference sequence). This CDR3 spans 14 amino acids. CDR3 region: CASSPGQGGETQYF. CDR3 bases: TGTGCCAGCTCACCGGGACAGGGTGGAGAGACCCAGTACTTC.

This chain uses TRBV6-6 with TRBJ2-5, with 11 nucleotides matching TRBD2. Germline assignment: CDR1 MNHNY and CDR2 SVGAGI (reference sequence). V lost 8 bases to trimming and J lost 2 bases; unmatched junction nucleotides: 4. The CDR3 runs 14 residues. The DNA of the CDR3 is TGTGCCAGCGGATTAGCGGGAGGGCAAGAGACCCAGTACTTC. It specifies CASGLAGGQETQYF.

V gene TRBV2 combines with J gene TRBJ2-7; 7 nucleotides match TRBD2. This CDR3 comprises 15 residues. The trim removed 6 bases at V and 4 bases at J, leaving 12 bases unmatched. Germline V CDR1 and CDR2: SNHLY, FYNNEI. CDR3 loop: CASRGGLLSQYEQYF. The DNA of the CDR3 is TGTGCCAGCAGGGGAGGGCTCTTGTCCCAATACGAGCAGTACTTC. Variable domain in full (rest from reference TRBV2 and TRBJ2-7): EPEVTQTPSHQVTQMGQEVILRCVPISNHLYFYWYRQILGQKVEFLVSFYNNEISEKSEIFDDQFSVERPDGSNFTLKIRSTKLEDSAMYFCASRGGLLSQYEQYFGPGTRLTVT.

The CDR3 nucleotides read TGTGCCAGCAGCAAAGAGTCTCGGGACAGTGGATGTTGGTGGGACACCGGGGAGCTGTTTTTT. Amino acids: CASSKESRDSGCWWDTGELFF. The J gene is TRBJ2-2, the V gene TRBV21-1; the table gives TRBD1 as D, unverified against the DNA. TRBV21-1 is a recognized pseudogene. This CDR3 is 21 amino acids long.

The chain combines TRBV11-2 with TRBJ1-6; 8 bases match TRBD1. The CDR3 runs to 14 residues. Germline V CDR1 and CDR2: SGHAT, FQNNGV. V lost 2 bases and J lost 9; bases outside the gene matches: 3. Here the CDR3 reads CASSLLGQGSPLHF. The DNA for the CDR3 is TGTGCCAGCAGCTTACTTGGACAGGGTTCACCCCTCCACTTT.

This sequence joins TRBV6-1 and TRBJ2-7; D call uncertain. Trimming stripped 2 bases from V and 5 bases from J, with 4 bases between. The germline CDR1 and CDR2 sequences are MNHNS and SASEGT. The CDR3 consists of 11 residues. Written as DNA, the CDR3 is TGTGCCAGCAGTGAACATCACGAGCAGTACTTC. Translation gives CASSEHHEQYF.

This clone appeared a few times. V and J are TRBV27 and TRBJ2-2; D perhaps matches TRBD2 (7 bases). This CDR3 spans 14 amino acids. The germline CDR1 and CDR2 sequences are MNHEY and SMNVEV (reference sequence). V was trimmed by 6 bases and J by 7 bases, leaving 15 bases between them. Here the CDR3 DNA reads TGTGCCAGCAGGAGCAGGGAGGGGGTCGGGGAGCTGTTTTTT. Its protein product is CASRSREGVGELFF.

V is TRBV5-4 and J is TRBJ2-1; a possible D gene is TRBD1 (8 bases). The CDR3 extends over 16 amino acids. The germline V gene has CDR1 SGHNT and CDR2 YYREEE (reference sequence). Trimming took off 2 bases at V and 6 bases at J, with 18 bases between the two ends. The CDR3, as DNA: TGTGCCAGCAGCTTCCCCCGGACAGGGAGGGCCAATGAGCAGTTCTTC. It is translated as CASSFPRTGRANEQFF.

V usage is TRBV19 and J usage is TRBJ2-5; 7 nucleotides agree with TRBD1. The J call may be wrong; the DNA end is better matched by TRBJ2-7. The CDR3 is 14 residues long. Per the germline V gene, CDR1 is LNHDA and CDR2 is SQIVND (reference sequence). CDR3 bases: TGTGCCAGTAGTAATACAGGGGCTCCTCTCGAGCAGTACTTC. Translated: CASSNTGAPLEQYF.

The CDR3 nucleotides are TGTGCCAGCAGCTTAGAAGGACAGGGGTTCTCTGGAAACACCATATATTTT. Translation: CASSLEGQGFSGNTIYF. The chain uses TRBV11-2 and TRBJ1-3; 9 bases fit TRBD1. Germline assignment: CDR1 SGHAT and CDR2 FQNNGV. V gave up 0 bases and J gave up 0 bases; unmatched junction bases: 3. There are 17 residues in the CDR3.

V gene TRBV29-1 combines with J gene TRBJ1-2; D is possibly TRBD1 (5 bases). This CDR3 contains 14 residues. With 1 base removed from V and 6 bases from J, the gap between germline ends came to 15 bases. Germline lookup yields CDR1 SQVTM and CDR2 ANQGSEA. Written as DNA, the CDR3 is TGCAGCGTTGAAGGAGGTCGGGGGTTGAATGGCTACACCTTC. It codes for CSVEGGRGLNGYTF.

This chain links TRBV9 with TRBJ2-5; D is perhaps TRBD1 (5 bases). The J call may be in error: the DNA end matches TRBJ2-7 better. The length of the CDR3 is 15 residues. Looked up from germline, CDR1 is SGDLS and CDR2 is YYNGEE. The CDR3 is CASSVAGDSIYEQYF. The CDR3 bases are TGTGCCAGCAGCGTAGCTGGAGACAGTATCTACGAGCAGTACTTC.

CDR3 nucleotide sequence: TGTGCCAGCAGGGACAGGGGCGGGGAAAAACTGTTTTTT. As protein: CASRDRGGEKLFF. The chain carries TRBV6-5 and TRBJ1-4; 9 bases agree with TRBD1. The CDR3 length is 13 residues. V dropped 6 bases and J dropped 8; count of bases not matched to a gene: 4. CDR1 and CDR2 from the germline V gene are MNHEY and SVGAGI.